What follows is one T cell receptor (beta chain) and its context. This CDR3 has 15 amino acids. Germline V gene lookup returns CDR1 MNHNS and CDR2 SASEGT. With 2 bases removed from V and 0 bases from J, the gap between germline ends came to 8 bases. The sample comes from a study of blood T cell repertoires in COVID-19. Across the study: Specimens from acute and convalescent COVID-19 originated in the United States, Italy and Spain. Sources were T cells, B-cell-depleted T cells, or PBMCs; the material itself was cDNA or gDNA.

Per the original data handling: Researchers report that nucleated cell counts were estimated from reference gene primer amplification. The data were produced by immunoSEQ multiplex PCR, yet TCRdb's version contains in-frame clones alone and is incomplete. The V and J calls and the clone size are those of that table, but D and trimming were determined from the DNA. The sample has about 150,000 clones; around 88% are singletons. This receptor was obtained from a human donor in a cohort sampled during active COVID-19. The specimen sequenced was peripheral blood. This chain connects TRBV6-1 to TRBJ2-1; maybe TRBD1 (7 bases). The DNA for the CDR3 is TGTGCCAGCAGTGAACAGGGGGGCTCCTACAATGAGCAGTTCTTC. It encodes CASSEQGGSYNEQFF.